This passage covers 32 T cell receptor beta chains from one sample sequenced in a study of shared T cell receptors in the human thymus (dated by TCRdb to about 2021). Preparation of the library involved the immunoSEQ multiplex PCR assay. The clones in this table, taken by TCRdb from immuneACCESS, are in-frame only. Not every clone is retained; where verified, under half of the shortfall comes from an unresolved V gene, and the cause of the rest is unknown. For this sample there are around 340,000 clones; 85% to 95% appear just once. Around 0.019% of the sample rests with the top ten. Sequencing was carried out using thymocytes. The source is a human donor.

The genes are TRBV9 and TRBJ2-3; a weak D match, TRBD2 (5 bases). Germline CDR1 SGDLS, CDR2 YYNGEE. This CDR3 is built from 16 residues. V lost 0 bases and J lost 1, with 12 bases in between. Here the CDR3 reads CASSVGTFPRTDTQYF. Here the CDR3 DNA reads TGTGCCAGCAGCGTAGGGACTTTTCCCCGCACAGATACGCAGTATTTT.

The sample holds one count of this clone. The chain joins TRBV7-9 to TRBJ2-1; TRBD2 matches 10 bases. This CDR3 is 15 amino acids long. Trimming took 5 bases from V and 2 from J; bases not matched to a gene: 3. Per germline, CDR1 SEHNR and CDR2 FQNEAQ (reference sequence). DNA for the CDR3: TGTGCCAGCAGCCCAACTAGCGGGGCCTACAATGAGCAGTTCTTC. It yields the protein CASSPTSGAYNEQFF.

The chain combines TRBV27 with TRBJ2-1; D is undetermined. The CDR3 is 13 residues long. Trimming pared 4 bases from V and 6 bases from J, leaving 10 bases between. Germline assignment: CDR1 MNHEY and CDR2 SMNVEV (reference sequence). The CDR3 here is CASSSGQANEQFF. In DNA, the CDR3 is TGTGCCAGCAGTTCCGGGCAGGCCAATGAGCAGTTCTTC.

The rearrangement joins TRBV14 to TRBJ1-1, with 7 bases aligning to TRBD1. Germline CDR1 SGHDN, CDR2 FVKESK. This CDR3 has 17 residues. The junction had 8 bases not matched to a gene; V was cut back by 1 base and J by 0 bases. This CDR3 is CASSQVRGRLMNTEAFF. In nucleotides, the CDR3 is TGTGCCAGCAGCCAAGTAAGGGGGCGACTCATGAACACTGAAGCTTTCTTT.

This chain links TRBV25-1 with TRBJ2-1, with D unclear. V was pared by 6 bases and J by 0 bases, with 12 bases between. The CDR3 has 15 amino acids. The germline CDR1 and CDR2 sequences are MGHDK and SYGVNS. The CDR3 protein is CASSDGSSSYNEQFF. For the CDR3, the DNA is TGTGCCAGCAGCGATGGCTCCAGCTCCTACAATGAGCAGTTCTTC.

CDR3 sequence (DNA): TGTGCCAGTAGAAAGACTAGCGGAACCCCCTACGAGCAGTACTTC. Protein product: CASRKTSGTPYEQYF. The J gene is TRBJ2-7, the V gene TRBV19; TRBD2 matches 9 bases. The V gene's germline CDR1 is LNHDA and CDR2 SQIVND (reference sequence). The trim removed 6 bases at V and 2 bases at J, leaving 8 bases unmatched. The CDR3 is 15 amino acids.

The gene calls are TRBV29-1 and TRBJ1-5; D call uncertain. V was shortened by 6 bases and J by 0 bases, with 21 bases between the two germline ends. This CDR3 has 17 amino acids. CDR1 is SQVTM, CDR2 ANQGSEA, per germline. CDR3 sequence reads: CSVPRDCRVGSNQPQHF. DNA for the CDR3: TGCAGCGTACCCCGGGATTGTCGGGTAGGTAGCAATCAGCCCCAGCATTTT.

V gene TRBV4-3 combines with J gene TRBJ1-5; 9 nucleotides align to TRBD1. V shed 0 bases and J 1 base; nucleotides not matched to a gene: 19. The CDR3 has 22 residues. Germline V gene sequence: CDR1 LGHNA, CDR2 YSLEER. For the CDR3, the DNA is TGCGCCAGCAGCCAAGAAATGAGGGAGGGACAGGGACGTTATGGGAGCAATCAGCCCCAGCATTTT. Its translation: CASSQEMREGQGRYGSNQPQHF.

The chain employs TRBV19 and TRBJ2-5, with D unclear. Trimming took off 3 bases at V and 5 bases at J, with 13 bases between the two ends. The CDR3 has 14 amino acids. The germline V gene encodes CDR1 LNHDA and CDR2 SQIVND (reference sequence). The CDR3 region has the DNA TGTGCCAGTAGTATCCCGGAGCAGAGGGAGACCCAGTACTTC. It encodes CASSIPEQRETQYF.

The chain recombines TRBV5-4 with TRBJ2-1, with 10 bases aligning to TRBD1. J lost 8 bases, V lost 2 bases, and 4 bases had no gene match. The CDR3 is made up of 14 amino acids. CDR1 is SGHNT and CDR2 is YYREEE in the germline V gene (reference sequence). This CDR3 reads CASSLGTGAHEQFF. Written as DNA, the CDR3 is TGTGCCAGCAGCTTAGGGACAGGGGCCCATGAGCAGTTCTTC.

The chain links TRBV28 to TRBJ1-1; 8 nucleotides line up with TRBD1. The CDR3 is made up of 14 amino acids. The V gene end was trimmed by 7 bases and the J gene end by 11 bases; junction bases not matched to a gene: 15. Germline V gene lookup returns CDR1 MDHEN and CDR2 SYDVKM. The CDR3 reads CASIQAGGIAGAFF. The DNA for the CDR3 is TGTGCCAGCATTCAAGCAGGGGGCATCGCTGGTGCTTTCTTT. The whole variable domain, remainder taken from reference TRBV28 and TRBJ1-1, is DVKVTQSSRYLVKRTGEKVFLECVQDMDHENMFWYRQDPGLGLRLIYFSYDVKMKEKGDIPEGYSVSREKKERFSLILESASTNQTSMYLCASIQAGGIAGAFFGQGTRLTVV.

The chain joins TRBV1 to TRBJ1-6. TRBV1 has pseudogene status. This CDR3 has 16 amino acids. In DNA, the CDR3 is TGCACCAGCAGCCAAGATCAGGGACGGTCAAATTCACCCCTCCACTTT. Its translation is CTSSQDQGRSNSPLHF.

J is TRBJ2-1 and V is TRBV20-1; no clear D. V dropped 5 bases and J dropped 1 base, with 3 bases sitting between them. The CDR3 sequence is 11 residues long. CDR1 is DFQATT, CDR2 SNEGSKA, per germline (reference sequence). In DNA form, the CDR3 reads TGCAGTGCTCGGTCCTACAATGAGCAGTTCTTC. Its translation is CSARSYNEQFF.

The chain employs TRBV2 and TRBJ2-3; 13 bases are shared with TRBD2. Germline V lookup: CDR1 SNHLY, CDR2 FYNNEI. V trimming: 8 bases; J trimming: 2 bases; junction bases outside the gene matches: 16. CDR3 length: 19 residues. The CDR3 reads CASGRAGTSGIHYTDTQYF. For the CDR3, the DNA is TGTGCCAGCGGAAGGGCAGGGACTAGCGGGATCCACTACACAGATACGCAGTATTTT.

This chain uses TRBV5-4 with TRBJ1-1; D might be TRBD1 (5 bases). Germline V gene lookup returns CDR1 SGHNT and CDR2 YYREEE (reference sequence). This CDR3 spans 14 amino acids. V shed 0 bases and J shed 3 bases, with 9 bases lying between them. CDR3 protein: CASSLGDGDTEAFF. DNA for the CDR3: TGTGCCAGCAGCTTGGGGGACGGAGACACTGAAGCTTTCTTT.

The chain uses TRBV27 and TRBJ2-7, with 10 bases lining up with TRBD1. Germline lookup yields CDR1 MNHEY and CDR2 SMNVEV (reference sequence). V lost 3 bases and J lost 3; bases outside the gene matches: 8. The CDR3 covers 16 residues. CDR3: CASSLIGQGEVYEQYF. CDR3 coding DNA: TGTGCCAGCAGTTTGATTGGACAGGGGGAGGTCTACGAGCAGTACTTC.

The chain joins TRBV28 to TRBJ2-7, with TRBD1 as a possible D gene (6 bases). V was shortened by 2 bases and J by 4 bases, with 9 bases between the two germline ends. The germline V gene has CDR1 MDHEN and CDR2 SYDVKM. The CDR3 spans 13 residues. CDR3 nucleotide sequence: TGTGCCAGCAGTTTACGGGACACTTACGAGCAGTACTTC. This encodes CASSLRDTYEQYF. The whole variable domain, remainder taken from reference TRBV28 and TRBJ2-7, is DVKVTQSSRYLVKRTGEKVFLECVQDMDHENMFWYRQDPGLGLRLIYFSYDVKMKEKGDIPEGYSVSREKKERFSLILESASTNQTSMYLCASSLRDTYEQYFGPGTRLTVT.

The chain couples TRBV6-5 to TRBJ2-7; 9 bases map to TRBD1. Germline V gene sequence: CDR1 MNHEY, CDR2 SVGAGI. The V and J ends lost 6 bases and 5 bases, in that order; junction bases with no gene match: 11. The CDR3 has 15 amino acids. CDR3 DNA: TGTGCCAGCAGCCCGCACCGGGACAGGGCCCACGAGCAGTACTTC. Translated, it gives CASSPHRDRAHEQYF.

This chain joins TRBV29-1 and TRBJ2-7, with 9 bases identical to TRBD2. This CDR3 region has 17 residues. Germline V gives CDR1 SQVTM, CDR2 ANQGSEA. Trimming removed 3 bases from V and 3 bases from J; junction bases left unmatched: 15. The CDR3 nucleotides are TGCAGCGTTGAGGGCGGGGGGGGCCGGCGGTTTAGCTACGAGCAGTACTTC. It yields the protein CSVEGGGGRRFSYEQYF.

The chain is built from TRBV27 and TRBJ2-7; weak D call: TRBD2 (6 bases). With 4 bases removed from V and 6 bases from J, the gap between germline ends came to 13 bases. Germline values: CDR1 MNHEY, CDR2 SMNVEV (reference sequence). CDR3 size: 13 residues. CDR3 sequence: CASSSGLASEQYF. DNA of the CDR3: TGTGCCAGCAGTTCAGGGCTAGCGAGCGAGCAGTACTTC.

The gene calls are TRBV27 and TRBJ2-1; 10 bases match TRBD2. This CDR3 spans 14 amino acids. The junction had 7 bases not matched to a gene; V was cut back by 8 bases and J by 6 bases. Germline lookup yields CDR1 MNHEY and CDR2 SMNVEV (reference sequence). The CDR3 DNA follows: TGTGCCAGCCGCCTGGGACTAGCGTCCAATGAGCAGTTCTTC. Translated, it gives CASRLGLASNEQFF.

V usage is TRBV7-9 and J usage is TRBJ1-4, with TRBD1 identical over 7 bases. Germline CDR1 SEHNR, CDR2 FQNEAQ (reference sequence). V gave up 4 bases and J gave up 7 bases; unmatched junction bases: 12. The CDR3 is 16 amino acids. Written as DNA, the CDR3 is TGTGCCAGCAGCTCGACAGGGAGCTCAGCGTTTGAAAAACTGTTTTTT. Protein product: CASSSTGSSAFEKLFF.

V and J are TRBV28 and TRBJ2-3; D is undetermined. The CDR3 totals 12 residues. The V and J ends lost 5 bases and 3 bases respectively, with 6 bases between them. Germline V CDR1 and CDR2: MDHEN, SYDVKM. The CDR3: CASSPWTDTQYF. CDR3 bases: TGTGCCAGCAGTCCGTGGACAGATACGCAGTATTTT.

J is TRBJ2-7 and V is TRBV6-1, with D perhaps matching TRBD2 (6 bases). V shed 1 base and J shed 3 bases, with 13 bases lying between them. In germline, CDR1 is MNHNS, CDR2 SASEGT. The CDR3 loop spans 15 amino acids. DNA of the CDR3: TGTGCCAGCAGTGAAGGGAGGGTTAAGAGCTACGAGCAGTACTTC. It encodes CASSEGRVKSYEQYF.

The chain recombines TRBV28 with TRBJ2-7; 8 bases are shared with TRBD1. Germline V CDR1 and CDR2: MDHEN, SYDVKM. The CDR3 sequence is 15 residues long. Germline trimming cut 1 base from V and 3 bases from J; bases unmatched to any gene: 5. This CDR3 reads CASSLLRQGHYEQYF. Here the CDR3 DNA reads TGTGCCAGCAGTTTATTGCGACAGGGGCACTACGAGCAGTACTTC.

The chain recombines TRBV4-1 with TRBJ2-3, with 9 bases that match TRBD2. The germline CDR1 and CDR2 sequences are MGHRA and YSYEKL. Unmatched junction bases numbered 11, after V lost 3 bases and J lost 4 bases. The CDR3 is 17 residues long. The CDR3: CASSHDPSGRLADTQYF. CDR3 in DNA: TGCGCCAGCAGCCATGATCCGAGCGGGAGGTTGGCAGATACGCAGTATTTT.

This chain joins TRBV7-2 and TRBJ2-2, with D perhaps matching TRBD1 (6 bases). Germline assignment: CDR1 SGHTA and CDR2 FQGNSA. V shed 2 bases and J shed 3 bases, with 19 bases lying between them. The CDR3 covers 18 residues. The CDR3 region has the DNA TGTGCCAGCAGCTTACCGCCCGGGACCAGGGGCGACACCGGGGAGCTGTTTTTT. It encodes CASSLPPGTRGDTGELFF.

This sequence joins TRBV4-2 and TRBJ1-5, with D possibly matching TRBD1 (6 bases). Trimming left V 0 bases short and J 6 bases short, with 9 bases between. The CDR3 consists of 14 residues. Germline values: CDR1 LGHNA, CDR2 YNFKEQ. The CDR3 nucleotides read TGTGCCAGCAGCCAAGAGGGGGCCATTCAGCCCCAGCATTTT. Protein sequence: CASSQEGAIQPQHF.

V is TRBV5-1 and J is TRBJ2-5; D might be TRBD1 or TRBD2, each matching 5 bases. V lost 0 bases to trimming and J lost 5 bases, with 11 bases between them. CDR3 length: 14 amino acids. Germline CDR1 reads SGHRS; CDR2 reads YFSETQ. CDR3 sequence: CASSLAGRVETQYF. As DNA, the CDR3 is TGCGCCAGCAGCTTGGCAGGGAGAGTTGAGACCCAGTACTTC.

V and J are TRBV19 and TRBJ2-3, with 7 bases fitting TRBD2. V shed 2 bases and J 0 bases; nucleotides not matched to a gene: 11. Germline lookup yields CDR1 LNHDA and CDR2 SQIVND (reference sequence). The CDR3 runs 18 residues. The CDR3 sequence: CASSISLAEKRSTDTQYF. CDR3 nucleotide sequence: TGTGCCAGTAGTATAAGTCTAGCGGAGAAGAGGAGCACAGATACGCAGTATTTT.

This chain links TRBV14 with TRBJ2-7, with D maybe TRBD1 (5 bases). The CDR3 length is 17 residues. Between the trimmed V and J ends, which lost 2 bases and 3 bases, there was a span of 20 bases. CDR1 SGHDN and CDR2 FVKESK come from the germline V gene. The CDR3 bases are TGTGCCAGCAGCCAAAGGAGTCAGGGCAGGGTTGGCTACGAGCAGTACTTC. It specifies CASSQRSQGRVGYEQYF.

The V gene is TRBV7-8, the J gene TRBJ1-2; D perhaps matches TRBD1 (5 bases). Trimming took off 8 bases at V and 7 bases at J, with 26 bases between the two ends. Germline CDR1 is SGHVS and CDR2 is FQNEAQ. CDR3 size: 16 residues. Here the CDR3 reads CASFRTLTASLGGYTF. The CDR3 DNA reads TGTGCCAGCTTCCGAACACTGACAGCCTCATTGGGTGGCTACACCTTC. Looking up the rest from reference TRBV7-8 and TRBJ1-2 gives the full variable domain: GAGVSQSPRYKVAKRGQDVALRCDPISGHVSLFWYQQALGQGPEFLTYFQNEAQLDKSGLPSDRFFAERPEGSVSTLKIQRTQQEDSAVYLCASFRTLTASLGGYTFGSGTRLTVV.